These 10 T cell receptor beta chains were sequenced from one sample in a study of cytomegalovirus exposure and HLA in healthy donors. Vbeta (60) and Jbeta (13) primers were used in the PCR. Data came from immunoSEQ multiplex PCR; TCRdb stores just in-frame clones and leaves some out. The repertoire holds about 94,000 clones, with approximately 71% as singletons. The sequenced sample consisted of PBMCs. Every receptor here comes from a young man in good health and CMV-seronegative.

This rearrangement joins TRBV19 to TRBJ2-5; weak D call: TRBD1 (6 bases). CDR1 and CDR2 (germline): LNHDA, SQIVND (reference sequence). Trimming took 1 base from V and 5 from J, leaving 11 bases between them. There are 14 residues in the CDR3. The CDR3 loop reads CASSIGRGLETQYF. The CDR3, as DNA: TGTGCCAGTAGTATAGGTAGGGGGTTGGAGACCCAGTACTTC.

The rearrangement links TRBV7-6 to TRBJ2-5; TRBD2 aligns across 7 bases. The CDR3 has 19 amino acids. J lost 3 bases, V lost 3 bases, and 19 bases had no gene match. Germline CDR1 is SGHVS and CDR2 is FNYEAQ. The CDR3: CASSFPDRGRVGFEETQYF. CDR3 in DNA: TGTGCCAGCAGCTTTCCCGACCGGGGGAGGGTGGGGTTTGAAGAGACCCAGTACTTC.

The V and J genes are TRBV7-6 and TRBJ2-3, with a tentative D call TRBD1 (5 bases). Germline V CDR1 and CDR2: SGHVS, FNYEAQ. The V end was cut by 5 bases, the J end by 3 bases, with 12 bases between. The CDR3 is 14 residues long. This CDR3 reads CASSPSRVTDTQYF. In DNA form, the CDR3 reads TGTGCCAGCAGCCCGAGCAGGGTAACAGATACGCAGTATTTT.

This clone was picked up one time. V gene TRBV13 combines with J gene TRBJ2-7; 9 positions match TRBD1. The germline CDR1 and CDR2 sequences are PRHDT and FYEKMQ (reference sequence). CDR3 size: 16 residues. V was clipped by 3 bases and J by 3 bases; unmatched bases: 9. CDR3 protein: CASSFNHGQGYYEQYF. CDR3 DNA sequence: TGTGCCAGCAGCTTTAACCACGGACAGGGGTACTACGAGCAGTACTTC.

The chain joins TRBV9 to TRBJ2-6; weak D call: TRBD1 (6 bases). Germline values: CDR1 SGDLS, CDR2 YYNGEE. This CDR3 spans 19 amino acids. V shed 4 bases and J shed 0 bases, with 20 bases lying between them. CDR3 protein: CASSHSRQVHFSGANVLTF. CDR3 DNA: TGTGCCAGCAGCCATTCTCGACAGGTCCATTTCTCTGGGGCCAACGTCCTGACTTTC. Variable domain in full (rest from reference TRBV9 and TRBJ2-6): DSGVTQTPKHLITATGQRVTLRCSPRSGDLSVYWYQQSLDQGLQFLIQYYNGEERAKGNILERFSAQQFPDLHSELNLSSLELGDSALYFCASSHSRQVHFSGANVLTFGAGSRLTVL.

The chain combines TRBV7-8 with TRBJ2-1; TRBD2 matches at 13 bases. Trimming at V came to 2 bases and at J to 2 bases, leaving 6 bases not matched to a gene. Germline V lookup: CDR1 SGHVS, CDR2 FQNEAQ. The CDR3 is 18 amino acids. CDR3 amino acids: CASSLPRLAGGPYNEQFF. The CDR3 DNA reads as TGTGCCAGCAGCTTACCCCGACTAGCGGGAGGCCCCTACAATGAGCAGTTCTTC.

V gene TRBV7-2 combines with J gene TRBJ1-1, with 7 bases aligning to TRBD1. Germline loops: CDR1 SGHTA, CDR2 FQGNSA. This CDR3 region has 19 residues. Losses at the gene ends were 0 bases for V and 1 base for J; bases not matched to a gene: 14. The CDR3 DNA is TGTGCCAGCAGCTTAGCGGTCCGCGGGACAGCAGATACGAACACTGAAGCTTTCTTT. Translated: CASSLAVRGTADTNTEAFF.

Written as DNA, the CDR3 is TGCAGCGTGTACAGGGTGACTGAAGCTTTCTTT. Protein product: CSVYRVTEAFF. The chain is built from TRBV29-1 and TRBJ1-1, with D possibly being TRBD1 (6 bases). The CDR3 extends over 11 amino acids. The V gene's germline CDR1 is SQVTM and CDR2 ANQGSEA. V shed 6 bases and J shed 5 bases, with 10 bases lying between them.

The V gene is TRBV27, the J gene TRBJ2-1; 11 bases map to TRBD1. After removal of 5 bases from V and 10 bases from J, the junction contained 10 bases not matched to a gene. CDR3 size: 15 residues. Germline loops: CDR1 MNHEY, CDR2 SMNVEV (reference sequence). CDR3 sequence reads: CASSLGQGVGGEQFF. In nucleotides, the CDR3 is TGTGCCAGCAGTCTGGGACAGGGGGTTGGGGGGGAGCAGTTCTTC.

V gene TRBV10-3 combines with J gene TRBJ2-1; tentatively, D is TRBD2 (6 bases). The CDR3 is 14 residues long. Trimming removed 5 bases at V and 2 bases at J, with 10 bases between. Per the germline V gene, CDR1 is ENHRY and CDR2 is SYGVKD. The CDR3, as DNA: TGTGCCATCAGTAGGGAGGCCCCCTACAATGAGCAGTTCTTC. As protein: CAISREAPYNEQFF.